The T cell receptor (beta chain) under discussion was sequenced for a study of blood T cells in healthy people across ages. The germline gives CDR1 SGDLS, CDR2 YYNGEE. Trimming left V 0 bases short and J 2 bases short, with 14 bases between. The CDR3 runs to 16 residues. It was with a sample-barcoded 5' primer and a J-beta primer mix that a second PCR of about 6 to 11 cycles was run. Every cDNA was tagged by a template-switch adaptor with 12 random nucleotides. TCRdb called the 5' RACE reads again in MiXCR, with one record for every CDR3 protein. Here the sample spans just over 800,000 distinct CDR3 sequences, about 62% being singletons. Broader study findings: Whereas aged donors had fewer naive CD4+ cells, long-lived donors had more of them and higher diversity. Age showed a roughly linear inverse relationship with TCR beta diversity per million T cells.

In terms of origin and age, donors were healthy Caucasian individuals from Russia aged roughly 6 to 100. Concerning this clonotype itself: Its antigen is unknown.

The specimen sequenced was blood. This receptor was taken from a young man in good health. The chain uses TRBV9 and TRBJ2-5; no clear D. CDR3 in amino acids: CASSVGSLASQETQYF. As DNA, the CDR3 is TGTGCCAGCAGCGTAGGGAGTTTGGCTAGTCAAGAGACCCAGTACTTC.